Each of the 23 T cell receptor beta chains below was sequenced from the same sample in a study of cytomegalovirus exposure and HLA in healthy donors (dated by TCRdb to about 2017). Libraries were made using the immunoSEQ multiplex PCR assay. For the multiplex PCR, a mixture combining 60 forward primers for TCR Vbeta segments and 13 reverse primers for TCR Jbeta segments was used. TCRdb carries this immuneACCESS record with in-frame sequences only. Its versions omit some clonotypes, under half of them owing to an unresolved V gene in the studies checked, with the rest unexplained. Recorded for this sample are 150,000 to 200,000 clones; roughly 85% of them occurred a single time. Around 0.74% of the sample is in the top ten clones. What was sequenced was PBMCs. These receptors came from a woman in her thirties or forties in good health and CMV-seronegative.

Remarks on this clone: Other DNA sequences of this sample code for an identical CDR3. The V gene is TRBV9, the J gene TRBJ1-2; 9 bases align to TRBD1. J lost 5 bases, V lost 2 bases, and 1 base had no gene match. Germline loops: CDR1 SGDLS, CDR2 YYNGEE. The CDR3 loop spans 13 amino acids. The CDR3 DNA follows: TGTGCCAGCAGCGTCGGACAGGGGTATGGCTACACCTTC. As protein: CASSVGQGYGYTF.

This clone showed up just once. The chain's CDR3 is CASSLRDRHYNEQFF. For the CDR3, the DNA is TGTGCCAGCAGCTTAAGGGACAGGCACTACAATGAGCAGTTCTTC. The chain has TRBV11-3 and TRBJ2-1; the match to TRBD1 covers 8 bases. Germline-derived CDR1 and CDR2 are SGHNT and YENEEA. This CDR3 is built from 15 residues. V trimming: 2 bases; J trimming: 3 bases; junction bases outside the gene matches: 3.

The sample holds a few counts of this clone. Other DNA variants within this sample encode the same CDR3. The CDR3 protein is CASRSTGNQPQHF. The DNA of the CDR3 is TGTGCCAGCAGGTCGACAGGGAACCAGCCCCAGCATTTT. The V and J genes are TRBV2 and TRBJ1-5; 7 positions match TRBD1. This CDR3 comprises 13 residues. Germline assignment: CDR1 SNHLY and CDR2 FYNNEI. V lost 6 bases, J lost 7 bases, and 6 bases stayed unmatched.

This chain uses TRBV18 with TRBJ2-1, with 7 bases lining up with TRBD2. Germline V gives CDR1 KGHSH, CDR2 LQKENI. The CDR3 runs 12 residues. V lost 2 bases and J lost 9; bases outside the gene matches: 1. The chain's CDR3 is CASSPGGGEQFF. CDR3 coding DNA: TGTGCCAGCTCACCAGGGGGGGGTGAGCAGTTCTTC.

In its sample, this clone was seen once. CDR3 protein: CASSLTPGPGEAFF. In nucleotides, the CDR3 is TGTGCCAGCAGTTTAACCCCAGGGCCGGGTGAAGCTTTCTTT. The chain combines TRBV27 with TRBJ1-1, with D tentatively TRBD1 (5 bases). V was clipped by 2 bases and J by 7 bases, with 14 bases between them. CDR1 and CDR2 (germline): MNHEY, SMNVEV (reference sequence). There are 14 residues in the CDR3.

CDR3 DNA: TGCGCCAGCAGCACGGACAGGGTGAGCACTGAAGCTTTCTTT. Protein sequence: CASSTDRVSTEAFF. The chain recombines TRBV4-3 with TRBJ1-1, with 8 bases matching TRBD1. The J segment lost 4 bases and the V segment lost 5 bases, leaving 6 bases of the junction unmatched. Germline-derived CDR1 and CDR2 are LGHNA and YSLEER. This CDR3 has 14 amino acids.

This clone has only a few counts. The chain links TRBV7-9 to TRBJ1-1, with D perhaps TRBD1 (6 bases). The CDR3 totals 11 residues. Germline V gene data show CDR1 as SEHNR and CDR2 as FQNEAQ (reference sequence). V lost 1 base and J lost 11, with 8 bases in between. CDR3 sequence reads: CASSLDRAAFF. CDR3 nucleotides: TGTGCCAGCAGCTTAGACAGGGCGGCTTTCTTT.

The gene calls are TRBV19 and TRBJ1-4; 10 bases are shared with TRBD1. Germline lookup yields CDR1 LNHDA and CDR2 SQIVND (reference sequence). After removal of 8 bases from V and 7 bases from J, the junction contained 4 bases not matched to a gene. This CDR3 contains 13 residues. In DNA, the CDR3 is TGTGCCAGTCATCGGGACAGGGGTGAAAAACTGTTTTTT. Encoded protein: CASHRDRGEKLFF.

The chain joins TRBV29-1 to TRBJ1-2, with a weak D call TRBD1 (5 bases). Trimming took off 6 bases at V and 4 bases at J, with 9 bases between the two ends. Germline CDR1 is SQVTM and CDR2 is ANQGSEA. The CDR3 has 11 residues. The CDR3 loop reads CSVVGAYGYTF. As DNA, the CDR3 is TGCAGCGTGGTAGGGGCCTATGGCTACACCTTC.

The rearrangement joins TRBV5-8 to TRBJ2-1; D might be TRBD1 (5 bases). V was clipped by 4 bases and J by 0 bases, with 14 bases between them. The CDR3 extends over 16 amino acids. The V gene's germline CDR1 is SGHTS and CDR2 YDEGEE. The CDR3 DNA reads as TGTGCCAGCAGCCGCCGTGGACACCTCTCCTACAATGAGCAGTTCTTC. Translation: CASSRRGHLSYNEQFF.

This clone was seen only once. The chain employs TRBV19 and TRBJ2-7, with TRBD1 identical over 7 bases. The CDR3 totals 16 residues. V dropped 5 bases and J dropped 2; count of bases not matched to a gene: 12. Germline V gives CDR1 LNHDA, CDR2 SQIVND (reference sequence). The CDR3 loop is CASSPPHTGDPYEQYF. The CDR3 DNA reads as TGTGCCAGTAGTCCTCCCCACACAGGGGACCCCTACGAGCAGTACTTC.

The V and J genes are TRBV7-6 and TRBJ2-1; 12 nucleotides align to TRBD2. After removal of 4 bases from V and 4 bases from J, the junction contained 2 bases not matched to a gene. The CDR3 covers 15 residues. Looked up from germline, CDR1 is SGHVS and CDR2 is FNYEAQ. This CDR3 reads CASSWTSGDYNEQFF. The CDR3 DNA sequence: TGTGCCAGCAGCTGGACTAGCGGGGATTACAATGAGCAGTTCTTC. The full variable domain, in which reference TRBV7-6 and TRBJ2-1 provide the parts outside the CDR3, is GAGVSQSPRYKVTKRGQDVALRCDPISGHVSLYWYRQALGQGPEFLTYFNYEAQQDKSGLPNDRFSAERPEGSISTLTIQRTEQRDSAMYRCASSWTSGDYNEQFFGPGTRLTVL.

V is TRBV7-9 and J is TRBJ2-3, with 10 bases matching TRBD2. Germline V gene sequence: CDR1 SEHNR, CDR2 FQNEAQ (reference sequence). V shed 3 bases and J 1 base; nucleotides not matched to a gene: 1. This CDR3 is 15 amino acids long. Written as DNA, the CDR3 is TGTGCCAGCAGCTTTCTAGCGGGGGGCACAGATACGCAGTATTTT. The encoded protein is CASSFLAGGTDTQYF.

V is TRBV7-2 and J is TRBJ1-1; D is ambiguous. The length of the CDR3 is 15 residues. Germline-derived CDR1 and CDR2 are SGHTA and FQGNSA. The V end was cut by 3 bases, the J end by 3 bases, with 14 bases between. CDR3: CASSFRFGGYTEAFF. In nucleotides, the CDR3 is TGTGCCAGCAGCTTCCGGTTTGGAGGGTACACTGAAGCTTTCTTT.

The CDR3 spells CASRPRGAGTEAFF. CDR3 sequence (DNA): TGTGCCAGCAGGCCCAGGGGGGCGGGCACTGAAGCTTTCTTT. The chain links TRBV25-1 to TRBJ1-1; TRBD1 matches 7 bases. The length of the CDR3 is 14 residues. In germline, CDR1 is MGHDK, CDR2 SYGVNS. Germline trimming cut 6 bases from V and 4 bases from J; bases unmatched to any gene: 8.

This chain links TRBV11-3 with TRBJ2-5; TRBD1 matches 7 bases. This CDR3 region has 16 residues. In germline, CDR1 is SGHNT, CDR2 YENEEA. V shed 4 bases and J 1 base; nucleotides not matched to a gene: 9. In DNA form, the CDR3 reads TGTGCCAGCAGCTGGTCCGGGACAGCCCGCCAAGAGACCCAGTACTTC. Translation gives CASSWSGTARQETQYF.

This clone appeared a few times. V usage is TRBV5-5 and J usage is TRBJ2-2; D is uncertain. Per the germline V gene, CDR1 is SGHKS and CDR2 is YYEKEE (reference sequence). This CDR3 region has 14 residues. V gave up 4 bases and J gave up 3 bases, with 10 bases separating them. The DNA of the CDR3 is TGTGCCAGCAGCCCCCGAGTGGACACCGGGGAGCTGTTTTTT. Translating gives CASSPRVDTGELFF.

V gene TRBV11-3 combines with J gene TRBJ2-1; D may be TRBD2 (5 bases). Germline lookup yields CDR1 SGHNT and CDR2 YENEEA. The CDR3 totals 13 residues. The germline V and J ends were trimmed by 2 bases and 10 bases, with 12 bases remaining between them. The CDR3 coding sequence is TGTGCCAGCAGCTTAAACGGGATCGGAGAGCAGTTCTTC. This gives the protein CASSLNGIGEQFF. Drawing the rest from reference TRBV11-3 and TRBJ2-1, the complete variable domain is EAGVVQSPRYKIIEKKQPVAFWCNPISGHNTLYWYLQNLGQGPELLIRYENEEAVDDSQLPKDRFSAERLKGVDSTLKIQPAELGDSAVYLCASSLNGIGEQFFGPGTRLTVL.

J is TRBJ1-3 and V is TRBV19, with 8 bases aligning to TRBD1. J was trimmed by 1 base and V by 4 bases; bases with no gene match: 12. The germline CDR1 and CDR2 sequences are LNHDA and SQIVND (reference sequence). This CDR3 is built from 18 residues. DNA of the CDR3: TGTGCCAGTAGTACGGACAGGACAGGGCTGATATCTGGAAACACCATATATTTT. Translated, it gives CASSTDRTGLISGNTIYF.

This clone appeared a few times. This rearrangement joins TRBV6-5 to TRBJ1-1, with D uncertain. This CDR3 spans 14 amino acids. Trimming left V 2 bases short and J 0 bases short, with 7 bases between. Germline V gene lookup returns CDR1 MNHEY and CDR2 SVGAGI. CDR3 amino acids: CASSYTELNTEAFF. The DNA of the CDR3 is TGTGCCAGCAGTTACACCGAGCTGAACACTGAAGCTTTCTTT.

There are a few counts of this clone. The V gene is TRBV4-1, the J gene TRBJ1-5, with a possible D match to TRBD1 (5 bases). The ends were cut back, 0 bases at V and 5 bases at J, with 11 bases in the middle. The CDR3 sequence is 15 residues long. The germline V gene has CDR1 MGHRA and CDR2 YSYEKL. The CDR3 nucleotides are TGCGCCAGCAGCCAAGATGACAGTGGGTATCAGCCCCAGCATTTT. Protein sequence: CASSQDDSGYQPQHF.

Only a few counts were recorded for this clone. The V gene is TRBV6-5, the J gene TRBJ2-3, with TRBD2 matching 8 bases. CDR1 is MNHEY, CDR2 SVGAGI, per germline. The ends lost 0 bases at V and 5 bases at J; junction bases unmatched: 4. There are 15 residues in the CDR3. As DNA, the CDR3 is TGTGCCAGCAGTTACTCAGTAGCGGGAAGAGATACGCAGTATTTT. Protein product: CASSYSVAGRDTQYF.

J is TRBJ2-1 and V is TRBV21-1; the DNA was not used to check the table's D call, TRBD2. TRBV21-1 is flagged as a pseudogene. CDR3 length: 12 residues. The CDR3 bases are TGTGCCAGCAGCAAAGGGGGGGGTGAGCAGTTCTTC. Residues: CASSKGGGEQFF.